This entry lists 26 T cell receptor beta chains sequenced from one sample in a study of blood T cell repertoires in COVID-19 (TCRdb year 2020). The method was the immunoSEQ multiplex PCR assay. The table comes from immuneACCESS by way of TCRdb, which keeps in-frame sequences with V and J called. Part of the clones is missing from these tables; in studies checked, under half for an unresolved V gene and the rest for unknown reasons. This sample holds 250,000 to 350,000 clones; over 80% were observed only once. Less than 4.5% of the sample lies in the top ten. Input material: peripheral blood. The source of these receptors is a woman in her forties or fifties with active or convalescent COVID-19.

This clone was detected a few times. The V call is TRBV12-3 or TRBV12-4, the J call TRBJ2-2, with D possibly TRBD1 on 6 matching bases. The CDR3 has 12 amino acids. Trimming took 8 bases from V and 4 from J, leaving 8 bases between them. The CDR3 loop is CASSQGTGELFF. The DNA of the CDR3 is TGTGCCAGCTCACAGGGCACCGGGGAGCTGTTTTTT.

This clone was counted a few times. The chain couples TRBV5-6 to TRBJ1-4; D might be TRBD1 (6 bases). The CDR3 is 13 residues long. Germline-derived CDR1 and CDR2 are SGHDT and YYEEEE. V lost 4 bases to trimming and J lost 6 bases, with 10 bases between them. In DNA form, the CDR3 reads TGTGCCAGCAGCAGGGGGATAGATGAAAAACTGTTTTTT. It translates to CASSRGIDEKLFF.

V and J are TRBV5-1 and TRBJ2-7, with 8 bases matching TRBD2. Germline assignment: CDR1 SGHRS and CDR2 YFSETQ. V lost 3 bases and J lost 0; bases outside the gene matches: 5. The CDR3 totals 15 residues. The CDR3: CASSYGLAGSYEQYF. The CDR3, as DNA: TGCGCCAGCAGCTATGGGCTAGCGGGCTCCTACGAGCAGTACTTC. Full variable domain (missing parts from reference TRBV5-1 and TRBJ2-7): KAGVTQTPRYLIKTRGQQVTLSCSPISGHRSVSWYQQTPGQGLQFLFEYFSETQRNKGNFPGRFSGRQFSNSRSEMNVSTLELGDSALYLCASSYGLAGSYEQYFGPGTRLTVT.

The chain employs TRBV4-1 and TRBJ2-3, with D possibly matching TRBD2 (5 bases). Trimming took 1 base from V and 0 from J, leaving 11 bases between them. The V gene's germline CDR1 is MGHRA and CDR2 YSYEKL. This CDR3 region has 16 residues. The CDR3 loop reads CASSQAAAASTDTQYF. The CDR3 DNA reads TGCGCCAGCAGCCAAGCAGCGGCAGCTAGCACAGATACGCAGTATTTT.

The J gene is TRBJ1-3, the V gene TRBV4-1, with TRBD1 identical over 9 bases. From germline, CDR1 is MGHRA and CDR2 YSYEKL. This CDR3 has 15 amino acids. With V trimmed by 4 bases and J by 2 bases, 3 bases remained unmatched. CDR3 coding DNA: TGCGCCAGCAGCCCGGGACAGGGAACTGGAAACACCATATATTTT. This sequence encodes CASSPGQGTGNTIYF.

The chain is built from TRBV5-4 and TRBJ2-1, with TRBD2 matching over 9 bases. There are 15 residues in the CDR3. V shed 0 bases, J shed 7 bases, and the junction held 5 bases outside the gene matches. Germline V lookup: CDR1 SGHNT, CDR2 YYREEE (reference sequence). The CDR3 protein is CASSLGSGSSNEQFF. For the CDR3, the DNA is TGTGCCAGCAGCTTGGGTAGCGGGAGTAGTAATGAGCAGTTCTTC.

This chain uses TRBV4-2 with TRBJ2-7, with 9 bases lining up with TRBD2. The CDR3 is made up of 15 amino acids. Germline assignment: CDR1 LGHNA and CDR2 YNFKEQ. V was pared by 1 base and J by 3 bases, with 4 bases of the junction left unmatched. Here the CDR3 reads CASSQGTSDLYEQYF. The CDR3, as DNA: TGTGCCAGCAGCCAAGGGACTAGCGACCTCTACGAGCAGTACTTC.

This clone was detected only once. The V call is TRBV29-1, the J call TRBJ1-6, with D hard to call. The germline gives CDR1 SQVTM, CDR2 ANQGSEA. The CDR3 sequence is 13 residues long. V was shortened by 6 bases and J by 7 bases, with 13 bases between the two germline ends. The CDR3 sequence: CSVRAAENSPLHF. The DNA of the CDR3 is TGCAGCGTGAGGGCCGCGGAGAATTCACCCCTCCACTTT. Supplemented by reference TRBV29-1 and TRBJ1-6, the full variable domain reads SAVISQKPSRDICQRGTSLTIQCQVDSQVTMMFWYRQQPGQSLTLIATANQGSEATYESGFVIDKFPISRPNLTFSTLTVSNMSPEDSSIYLCSVRAAENSPLHFGNGTRLTVT.

Written as DNA, the CDR3 is TGTGCCAGCAGCCCTCTCAGACTAGCCGGGTTGTGGACCCAGTACTTC. Its protein is CASSPLRLAGLWTQYF. The rearrangement uses TRBV7-8 and TRBJ2-5; 7 bases match TRBD2. V trimming: 5 bases; J trimming: 7 bases; junction bases outside the gene matches: 16. The length of the CDR3 is 16 residues. Germline values: CDR1 SGHVS, CDR2 FQNEAQ.

This clone was observed a handful of times. The gene calls are TRBV6-9 and TRBJ2-1, with 8 bases matching TRBD2. V lost 5 bases and J lost 5; bases outside the gene matches: 14. CDR3 size: 17 residues. Germline values: CDR1 MNHGY, CDR2 SVAAGI. The CDR3, as DNA: TGTGCCAGCAGTGCCCCGCTTCTAGCGGGCACCGACAATGAGCAGTTCTTC. As protein: CASSAPLLAGTDNEQFF.

This clone was observed once. This chain links TRBV18 with TRBJ2-2; D gene unclear. The CDR3 is 14 residues long. Germline CDR1 KGHSH, CDR2 LQKENI. With 2 bases removed from V and 4 bases from J, the gap between germline ends came to 8 bases. CDR3 in DNA: TGTGCCAGCTCACCATTTTCCCGCACCGGGGAGCTGTTTTTT. Protein product: CASSPFSRTGELFF.

Here the CDR3 reads CASSHPATGDYGYTF. CDR3 bases: TGCGCCAGCAGCCATCCCGCGACAGGGGATTATGGCTACACCTTC. This chain joins TRBV4-1 and TRBJ1-2; 8 bases match TRBD1. Trimming at V came to 3 bases and at J to 5 bases, leaving 8 bases not matched to a gene. This CDR3 is 15 amino acids long. The germline V gene has CDR1 MGHRA and CDR2 YSYEKL.

The chain has TRBV29-1 and TRBJ1-1, with unresolved D. V was cut by 4 bases and J by 0 bases, with 6 bases left in between. The germline gives CDR1 SQVTM, CDR2 ANQGSEA. The CDR3 is 12 amino acids. The CDR3 protein is CSVAFMNTEAFF. Here the CDR3 DNA reads TGCAGCGTTGCATTCATGAACACTGAAGCTTTCTTT.

The V and J genes are TRBV30 and TRBJ2-1; a weak D match, TRBD2 (6 bases). CDR1 is GTSNPN and CDR2 is SVGIG in the germline V gene (reference sequence). CDR3 length equals 14 residues. Trimming cost V 7 bases and J 8 bases, with 21 bases left between them. CDR3: CAFNPGLPRDEQFF. The CDR3 nucleotides are TGTGCCTTCAATCCGGGACTTCCTCGGGATGAGCAGTTCTTC.

The J gene is TRBJ1-3, the V gene TRBV5-4; 8 bases line up with TRBD1. CDR1 and CDR2 from the germline V gene are SGHNT and YYREEE (reference sequence). V shed 4 bases and J 4 bases; nucleotides not matched to a gene: 7. This CDR3 contains 15 residues. CDR3 sequence (DNA): TGTGCCAGCAGCAGCGACAGGGGAAGGGGAAACACCATATATTTT. It specifies CASSSDRGRGNTIYF.

The chain links TRBV30 to TRBJ2-1; 8 nucleotides match TRBD2. The CDR3 runs 14 residues. Trimming cost V 6 bases and J 3 bases; bases outside gene matches: 7. CDR1 and CDR2 (germline): GTSNPN, SVGIG (reference sequence). This CDR3 reads CACEKREFYNEQFF. CDR3 bases: TGTGCCTGTGAAAAGCGGGAGTTCTACAATGAGCAGTTCTTC.

The rearrangement links TRBV2 to TRBJ1-6, with D uncertain. The CDR3 runs 14 residues. Trimming took off 7 bases at V and 3 bases at J, with 10 bases between the two ends. Germline-derived CDR1 and CDR2 are SNHLY and FYNNEI. In nucleotides, the CDR3 is TGTGCCAGCACCCGGGGATTCTATAATTCACCCCTCCACTTT. Its protein product is CASTRGFYNSPLHF.

A few counts support this clone. The chain uses TRBV5-1 and TRBJ2-5; possibly TRBD1 for D (6 bases). Deletions cut 0 bases from V and 4 bases from J, with 10 bases between. The length of the CDR3 is 14 residues. The V gene's germline CDR1 is SGHRS and CDR2 YFSETQ. CDR3 coding DNA: TGCGCCAGCAGCTTGGAGAGCAGGGGAGAGACCCAGTACTTC. This encodes CASSLESRGETQYF.

This chain links TRBV28 with TRBJ2-2; D gene unclear. Per germline, CDR1 MDHEN and CDR2 SYDVKM. CDR3 length: 13 amino acids. The V gene lost 3 bases and the J gene lost 5 bases, with 7 bases spanning the gap. The DNA of the CDR3 is TGTGCCAGCAGTTTTATAGAGACCGGGGAGCTGTTTTTT. Translated: CASSFIETGELFF.

V and J are TRBV2 and TRBJ1-4; D ambiguous. Trimming took off 7 bases at V and 2 bases at J, with 11 bases between the two ends. CDR3 length: 14 residues. Germline V gives CDR1 SNHLY, CDR2 FYNNEI. CDR3 sequence (DNA): TGTGCCAGCACCTGGATCGGGACTAATGAAAAACTGTTTTTT. Residues: CASTWIGTNEKLFF.

The chain carries TRBV9 and TRBJ2-7; tentative D call: TRBD2 (5 bases). This CDR3 comprises 14 residues. Germline values: CDR1 SGDLS, CDR2 YYNGEE. Trimming pared 0 bases from V and 6 bases from J, leaving 13 bases between. The CDR3 sequence: CASSVAAVGSEQYF. DNA for the CDR3: TGTGCCAGCAGCGTAGCAGCGGTGGGGAGCGAGCAGTACTTC.

V is TRBV27 and J is TRBJ2-7; tentative D call: TRBD2 (5 bases). The CDR3 is 13 amino acids. Germline V lookup: CDR1 MNHEY, CDR2 SMNVEV (reference sequence). Between the trimmed V and J ends, which lost 6 bases and 0 bases, there was a span of 9 bases. In nucleotides, the CDR3 is TGTGCCAGCAGAGAGGGTGTCTCCTACGAGCAGTACTTC. Translation: CASREGVSYEQYF.

V and J are TRBV28 and TRBJ1-2; 7 bases line up with TRBD1. After removal of 6 bases from V and 4 bases from J, the junction contained 8 bases not matched to a gene. Germline assignment: CDR1 MDHEN and CDR2 SYDVKM. The CDR3 is made up of 14 amino acids. The CDR3 here is CASRRQGFSYGYTF. For the CDR3, the DNA is TGTGCCAGCAGGCGACAGGGTTTTAGCTATGGCTACACCTTC.

The V and J genes are TRBV18 and TRBJ1-5; a weak D match, TRBD1 (5 bases). Germline V gene sequence: CDR1 KGHSH, CDR2 LQKENI. The CDR3 is made up of 17 amino acids. V lost 3 bases, J lost 0 bases, and 15 bases lay in between. CDR3 residues: CASSPPGTVNSNQPQHF. CDR3 bases: TGTGCCAGCTCACCTCCCGGGACTGTCAATAGCAATCAGCCCCAGCATTTT. Using reference TRBV18 and TRBJ1-5 for the parts outside the CDR3, the full variable domain is NAGVMQNPRHLVRRRGQEARLRCSPMKGHSHVYWYRQLPEEGLKFMVYLQKENIIDESGMPKERFSAEFPKEGPSILRIQQVVRGDSAAYFCASSPPGTVNSNQPQHFGDGTRLSIL.

This sequence joins TRBV3-1 (or the pseudogene TRBV3-2) and TRBJ1-5, with 8 bases identical to TRBD1. CDR3 length: 15 amino acids. With V trimmed by 5 bases and J by 3 bases, 6 bases remained unmatched. CDR1 and CDR2 (germline): LGHDT, YNNKEL (reference sequence). In nucleotides, the CDR3 is TGTGCCAGCAGCTTCGGACAGGGCAACAATCAGCCCCAGCATTTT. Amino acid sequence: CASSFGQGNNQPQHF.

The CDR3 region is CATSPQLAGRNRGYNEQFF. The CDR3 DNA reads as TGCGCCACCTCCCCCCAACTAGCGGGAAGAAACAGGGGCTACAATGAGCAGTTCTTC. The chain recombines TRBV23-1 with TRBJ2-1; TRBD2 matches at 10 bases. TRBV23-1 is filed as an ORF, its function uncertain. V shed 10 bases and J 3 bases; nucleotides not matched to a gene: 21. The CDR3 runs 19 residues.